The 8 T cell receptor beta chains presented below share a single source sample, sequenced in a study of beta chain features in type 1 diabetes. Findings and caveats of the study: Researchers report that Type 1 diabetes patients had moderately but significantly shorter TCRB CDR3s across all four CD4+ subsets.

Their recognized antigens are unknown. The entirety of the isolated RNA underwent reverse transcription, so expressed TCRB transcripts were sequenced. Produced via immunoSEQ multiplex PCR; TCRdb's table is partial and in-frame only. This sample has 150,000 to 200,000 clones, with 6.5% to 10% found just once. Sample: central memory CD4+ T cells from blood. These receptors all come from a woman in her late teens or twenties with type 1 diabetes.

This sequence joins TRBV7-2 and TRBJ2-4; perhaps TRBD1 as D (5 bases). The V gene's germline CDR1 is SGHTA and CDR2 FQGNSA. Trimming cost V 5 bases and J 0 bases, with 11 bases left between them. This CDR3 spans 15 amino acids. CDR3 loop: CASSLQALAKNIQYF. The CDR3 DNA is TGTGCCAGCAGCCTACAGGCCCTAGCCAAAAACATTCAGTACTTC.

The chain carries TRBV6-1 and TRBJ2-7, with 16 nucleotides matching TRBD2. CDR1 is MNHNS, CDR2 SASEGT, per germline. The CDR3 covers 18 residues. V was clipped by 7 bases and J by 0 bases; unmatched bases: 9. The CDR3 reads CASTDTGTSGGASYEQYF. The CDR3, as DNA: TGTGCCAGCACTGATACCGGGACTAGCGGGGGGGCCTCCTACGAGCAGTACTTC.

The chain joins TRBV2 to TRBJ2-7; the match to TRBD1 covers 9 bases. The V gene's germline CDR1 is SNHLY and CDR2 FYNNEI. The CDR3 length is 13 residues. With V trimmed by 6 bases and J by 6 bases, 6 bases remained unmatched. The CDR3 bases are TGTGCCAGCAGGGGGACAGGGATCCCCGAGCAGTACTTC. Its protein product is CASRGTGIPEQYF.

This clone has only a few counts. The rearrangement uses TRBV30 and TRBJ2-1; D is unclear. V was cut by 3 bases and J by 11 bases, with 8 bases left in between. Germline CDR1 GTSNPN, CDR2 SVGIG (reference sequence). The CDR3 spans 10 residues. The CDR3 is CAWSLSKQFF. The CDR3 region has the DNA TGTGCCTGGAGCCTGTCTAAGCAGTTCTTC.

The rearrangement uses TRBV25-1 and TRBJ2-7; TRBD1 aligns across 7 bases. Germline values: CDR1 MGHDK, CDR2 SYGVNS. The length of the CDR3 is 11 residues. CDR3: CAGTVSYEQYF. The CDR3 nucleotides are TGTGCGGGGACAGTCTCCTACGAGCAGTACTTC.

The CDR3 sequence: CASSYSAGLLETQYF. The CDR3 DNA reads as TGTGCCAGCAGTTACTCCGCAGGGCTATTAGAGACCCAGTACTTC. J is TRBJ2-5 and V is TRBV6-5, with D perhaps TRBD1 (5 bases). The CDR3 runs to 15 residues. The V end lost 0 bases, the J end lost 4 bases, and 12 bases lay between the germline ends. The germline gives CDR1 MNHEY, CDR2 SVGAGI.

This clone occurred a few times. This chain uses TRBV5-1 with TRBJ2-3; 7 nucleotides line up with TRBD2. The CDR3 contains 17 residues. J gave up 2 bases and V 4 bases, and 13 bases lay outside the gene matches. CDR1 is SGHRS, CDR2 YFSETQ, per germline. The CDR3 region has the DNA TGCGCCAGCAGCCGCCTGGCGGGAGACGGAGTCACAGATACGCAGTATTTT. Translating gives CASSRLAGDGVTDTQYF.

This clone was counted a few times. Here the CDR3 reads CASSVGGGRYSGANVLTF. CDR3 nucleotide sequence: TGTGCCAGCAGCGTAGGGGGAGGGAGGTACTCTGGGGCCAACGTCCTGACTTTC. The chain joins TRBV9 to TRBJ2-6; 7 bases are a match to TRBD2. Per germline, CDR1 SGDLS and CDR2 YYNGEE. V was clipped by 0 bases and J by 0 bases; unmatched bases: 6. The CDR3 has 18 residues.